The text below deals with one TCR beta chain. This entry comes from a study of blood T cell repertoires in COVID-19. Trimming stripped 8 bases from V and 10 bases from J, with 18 bases between. The CDR3 length is 13 residues. CDR1 MNHEY and CDR2 SVGAGI come from the germline V gene. Method: immunoSEQ multiplex PCR; TCRdb's copy keeps in-frame clones and lacks some. The sample shows about 150,000 clones, around 82% of them seen only once. The chain links TRBV6-5 to TRBJ2-1; TRBD2 is a possible D gene (6 bases). The sequence was obtained from an elderly man with COVID-19, enrolled during active disease. Sequences were obtained from peripheral blood. The CDR3, as DNA: TGTGCCAGCGTTCAGGAGGGTTGGGGCGAGCAGTTCTTC. This codes for CASVQEGWGEQFF.